What follows describes a single TCR beta chain. The antigen is undetermined. The data belong to a study of cytomegalovirus exposure and HLA in healthy donors. Profiling relied on immunoSEQ multiplex PCR, and the TCRdb table lists in-frame clones only, not all of them. The data contain 200,000 or so clones, roughly 80% of them singletons. Study results and limitations: The tendency of first-cohort TCR clusters to co-occur in the roughly 120 validation repertoires was identified by a subsequent analysis. Most observed TCR sequences were rare, whereas some public TCRs were detected in many donors. In vitro checks showed that a few CMV-associated chains really do target CMV antigens.

The CDR3 has 15 residues. Germline-derived CDR1 and CDR2 are MGHRA and YSYEKL. The V and J ends lost 3 bases and 2 bases, in that order; junction bases with no gene match: 6. The sample taken for sequencing was PBMCs. The chain is built from TRBV4-1 and TRBJ2-5, with 7 bases fitting TRBD1. This sequence originates from a man aged 18-30 years in good health and CMV-seropositive. The CDR3 sequence: CASSHDRDSQETQYF. In DNA, the CDR3 is TGCGCCAGCAGCCATGATAGGGACAGTCAAGAGACCCAGTACTTC.